This T cell receptor beta chain emerged from a study of T cell repertoires in aging, cancer and after chemotherapy. The CDR3 covers 14 residues. Germline V gives CDR1 SGHKS, CDR2 YYEKEE (reference sequence). Trimming pared 0 bases from V and 1 base from J, leaving 5 bases between. TRB rearrangements spanning V, D and J were amplified using mixed TRB-A/B primers. From the multiplex PCR reads, TCRdb called clonotypes with MiXCR, one entry per CDR3 protein. The sample lists 19,000 or so distinct CDR3 sequences, roughly 37% seen once, with roughly 15% in the top ten. Peripheral blood genomic DNA, not sorted cells or RNA, was the template.

The chain uses TRBV5-5 and TRBJ2-4; D unclear. The TCR sequence derives from a human donor with a solid tumor. The source material was blood. The CDR3 region is CASSLGSAKNIQYF. The DNA of the CDR3 is TGTGCCAGCAGCTTGGGATCGGCCAAAAACATTCAGTACTTC.